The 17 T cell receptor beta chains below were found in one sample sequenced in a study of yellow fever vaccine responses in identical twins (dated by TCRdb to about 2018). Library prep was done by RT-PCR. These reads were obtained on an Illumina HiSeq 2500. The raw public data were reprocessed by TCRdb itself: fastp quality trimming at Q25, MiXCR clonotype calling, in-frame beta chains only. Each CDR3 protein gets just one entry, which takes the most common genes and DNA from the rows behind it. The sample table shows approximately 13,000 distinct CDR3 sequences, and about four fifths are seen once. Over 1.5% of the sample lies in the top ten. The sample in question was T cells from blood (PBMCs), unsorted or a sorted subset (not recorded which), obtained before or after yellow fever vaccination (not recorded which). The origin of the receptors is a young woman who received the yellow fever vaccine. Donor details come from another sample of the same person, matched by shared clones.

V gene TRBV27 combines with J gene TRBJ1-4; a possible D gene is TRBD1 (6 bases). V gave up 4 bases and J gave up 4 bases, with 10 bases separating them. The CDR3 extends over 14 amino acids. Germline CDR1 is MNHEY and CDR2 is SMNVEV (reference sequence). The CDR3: CASSSGQYNEKLFF. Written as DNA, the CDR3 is TGTGCCAGCAGTTCCGGACAGTATAATGAAAAACTGTTTTTT.

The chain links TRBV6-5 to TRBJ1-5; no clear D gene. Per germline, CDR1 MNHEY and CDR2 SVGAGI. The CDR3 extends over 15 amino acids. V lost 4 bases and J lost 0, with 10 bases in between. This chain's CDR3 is CASSLSGHSNQPQHF. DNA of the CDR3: TGTGCCAGCAGTTTGTCGGGTCATAGCAATCAGCCCCAGCATTTT.

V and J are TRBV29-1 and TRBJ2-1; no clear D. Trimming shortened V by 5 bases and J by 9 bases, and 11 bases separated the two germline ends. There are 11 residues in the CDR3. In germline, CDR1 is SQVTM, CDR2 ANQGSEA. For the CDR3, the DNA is TGCAGCGTTTCGCCAGACGGTGAGCAGTTCTTC. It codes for CSVSPDGEQFF.

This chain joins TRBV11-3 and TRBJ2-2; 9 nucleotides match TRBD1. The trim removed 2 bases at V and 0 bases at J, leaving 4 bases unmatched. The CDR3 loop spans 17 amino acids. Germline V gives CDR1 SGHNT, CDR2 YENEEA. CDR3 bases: TGTGCCAGCAGCTTATTGGGACAGGGCGCGAACACCGGGGAGCTGTTTTTT. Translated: CASSLLGQGANTGELFF. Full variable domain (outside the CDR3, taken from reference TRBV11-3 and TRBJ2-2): EAGVVQSPRYKIIEKKQPVAFWCNPISGHNTLYWYLQNLGQGPELLIRYENEEAVDDSQLPKDRFSAERLKGVDSTLKIQPAELGDSAVYLCASSLLGQGANTGELFFGEGSRLTVL.

CDR3 in DNA: TGTGCCAGCAAAGCGGATCCGGACGCCGAGACCCAGTACTTC. The encoded protein is CASKADPDAETQYF. The chain combines TRBV14 with TRBJ2-5, with D perhaps TRBD2 (5 bases). Germline CDR1 is SGHDN and CDR2 is FVKESK. This CDR3 contains 14 residues. V shed 7 bases and J shed 5 bases, with 17 bases lying between them.

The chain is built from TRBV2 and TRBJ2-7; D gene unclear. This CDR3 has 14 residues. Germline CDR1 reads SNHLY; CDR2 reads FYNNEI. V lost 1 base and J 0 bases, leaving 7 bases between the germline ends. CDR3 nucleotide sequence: TGTGCCAGCAGTGAAGTTCGGGTCTCCTACGAGCAGTACTTC. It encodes CASSEVRVSYEQYF.

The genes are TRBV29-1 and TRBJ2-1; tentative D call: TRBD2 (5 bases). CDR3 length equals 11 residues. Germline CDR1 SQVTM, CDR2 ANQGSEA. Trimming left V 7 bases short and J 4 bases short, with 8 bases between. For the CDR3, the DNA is TGCAGCGGGGGAGTTTACAATGAGCAGTTCTTC. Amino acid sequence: CSGGVYNEQFF.

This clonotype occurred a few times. The CDR3 protein is CSGRDRVNEQFF. CDR3 DNA sequence: TGCAGCGGGAGGGACAGGGTCAATGAGCAGTTCTTC. The chain has TRBV29-1 and TRBJ2-1, with 9 bases fitting TRBD1. The germline V gene has CDR1 SQVTM and CDR2 ANQGSEA. Trimming removed 7 bases from V and 6 bases from J; junction bases left unmatched: 4. The CDR3 loop spans 12 amino acids.

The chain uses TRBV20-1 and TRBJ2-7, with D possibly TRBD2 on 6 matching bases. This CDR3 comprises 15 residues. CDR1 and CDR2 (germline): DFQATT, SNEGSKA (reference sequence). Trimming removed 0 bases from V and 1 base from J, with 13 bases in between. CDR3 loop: CSARDPRDLSYEQYF. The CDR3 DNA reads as TGCAGTGCTAGAGATCCCCGGGACTTATCCTACGAGCAGTACTTC.

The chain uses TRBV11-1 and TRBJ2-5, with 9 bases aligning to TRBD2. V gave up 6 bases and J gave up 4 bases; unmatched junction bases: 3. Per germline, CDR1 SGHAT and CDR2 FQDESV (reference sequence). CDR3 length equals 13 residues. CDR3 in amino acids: CASRATSGETQYF. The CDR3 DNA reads TGTGCCAGCAGGGCGACTAGCGGAGAGACCCAGTACTTC.

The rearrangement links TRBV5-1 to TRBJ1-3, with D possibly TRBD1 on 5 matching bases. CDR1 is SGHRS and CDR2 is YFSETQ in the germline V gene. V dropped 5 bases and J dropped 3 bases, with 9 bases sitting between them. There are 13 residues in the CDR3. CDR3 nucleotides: TGCGCCAGCAGTAGGGACGGTGGAAACACCATATATTTT. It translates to CASSRDGGNTIYF.

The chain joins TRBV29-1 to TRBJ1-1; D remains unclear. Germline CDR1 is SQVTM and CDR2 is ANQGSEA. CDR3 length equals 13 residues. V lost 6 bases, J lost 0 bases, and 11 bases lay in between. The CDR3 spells CSVDNGLNTEAFF. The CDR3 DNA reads TGCAGCGTCGACAACGGGCTGAACACTGAAGCTTTCTTT.

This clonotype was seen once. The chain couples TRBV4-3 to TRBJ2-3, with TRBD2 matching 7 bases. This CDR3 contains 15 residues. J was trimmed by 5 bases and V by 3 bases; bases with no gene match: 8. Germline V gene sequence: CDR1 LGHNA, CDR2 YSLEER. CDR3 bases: TGCGCCAGCAGCCAGACTTTCCGGGAGGAAGATACGCAGTATTTT. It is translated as CASSQTFREEDTQYF.

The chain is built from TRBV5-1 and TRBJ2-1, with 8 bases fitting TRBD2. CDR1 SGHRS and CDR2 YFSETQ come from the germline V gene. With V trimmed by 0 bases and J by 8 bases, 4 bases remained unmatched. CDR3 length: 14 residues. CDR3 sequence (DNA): TGCGCCAGCAGCTTGGCCGGGGGGGCCCATGAGCAGTTCTTC. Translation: CASSLAGGAHEQFF.

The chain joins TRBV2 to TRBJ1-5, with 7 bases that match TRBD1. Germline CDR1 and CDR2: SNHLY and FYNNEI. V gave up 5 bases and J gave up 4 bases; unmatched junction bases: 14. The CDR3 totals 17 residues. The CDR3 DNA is TGTGCCAGCAGTCCCAAATGGCCGACAGGGCCTAATCAGCCCCAGCATTTT. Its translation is CASSPKWPTGPNQPQHF.

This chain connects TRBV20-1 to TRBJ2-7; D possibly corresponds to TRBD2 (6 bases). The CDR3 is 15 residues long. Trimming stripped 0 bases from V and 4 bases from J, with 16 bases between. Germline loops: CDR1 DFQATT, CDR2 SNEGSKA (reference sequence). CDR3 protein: CSARDSGLAGYEQYF. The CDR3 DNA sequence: TGCAGTGCTAGAGATTCCGGGCTGGCGGGATACGAGCAGTACTTC.

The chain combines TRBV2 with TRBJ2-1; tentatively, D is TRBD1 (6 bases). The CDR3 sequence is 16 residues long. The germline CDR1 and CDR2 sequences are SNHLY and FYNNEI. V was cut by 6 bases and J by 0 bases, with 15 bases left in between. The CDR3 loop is CASSGFQGLSYNEQFF. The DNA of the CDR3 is TGTGCCAGCAGCGGCTTCCAGGGGCTCTCCTACAATGAGCAGTTCTTC. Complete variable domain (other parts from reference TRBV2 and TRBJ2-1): EPEVTQTPSHQVTQMGQEVILRCVPISNHLYFYWYRQILGQKVEFLVSFYNNEISEKSEIFDDQFSVERPDGSNFTLKIRSTKLEDSAMYFCASSGFQGLSYNEQFFGPGTRLTVL.